This TCR beta chain was captured by sequencing in a study of blood T cell repertoires in COVID-19. The overall study: The United States, Italy and Spain provided the acute and convalescent COVID-19 samples. Sources were T cells, B-cell-depleted T cells, or PBMCs; the material itself was cDNA or gDNA.

V gave up 5 bases and J gave up 5 bases, with 18 bases separating them. The CDR3 has 16 amino acids. CDR1 is SGHAT, CDR2 FQNNGV, per germline. Original data processing: Reference gene primers were amplified, and this amplification served to estimate nucleated cell counts. Method: immunoSEQ multiplex PCR; TCRdb's copy keeps in-frame clones and lacks some. V and J calls and clone size follow that table, whereas D and trimming were derived from the DNA. The data hold roughly 110,000 clones, with over 70% observed a single time. The sample comprised peripheral blood. This TCR was sampled from a human donor with acute or convalescent COVID-19. The donor label of this sample is uncertain. The chain couples TRBV11-2 to TRBJ1-4; D is undetermined. CDR3 DNA sequence: TGTGCCAGCAGCAGATTAGGCGGGGTATTAAATGAAAAACTGTTTTTT. Its translation: CASSRLGGVLNEKLFF.